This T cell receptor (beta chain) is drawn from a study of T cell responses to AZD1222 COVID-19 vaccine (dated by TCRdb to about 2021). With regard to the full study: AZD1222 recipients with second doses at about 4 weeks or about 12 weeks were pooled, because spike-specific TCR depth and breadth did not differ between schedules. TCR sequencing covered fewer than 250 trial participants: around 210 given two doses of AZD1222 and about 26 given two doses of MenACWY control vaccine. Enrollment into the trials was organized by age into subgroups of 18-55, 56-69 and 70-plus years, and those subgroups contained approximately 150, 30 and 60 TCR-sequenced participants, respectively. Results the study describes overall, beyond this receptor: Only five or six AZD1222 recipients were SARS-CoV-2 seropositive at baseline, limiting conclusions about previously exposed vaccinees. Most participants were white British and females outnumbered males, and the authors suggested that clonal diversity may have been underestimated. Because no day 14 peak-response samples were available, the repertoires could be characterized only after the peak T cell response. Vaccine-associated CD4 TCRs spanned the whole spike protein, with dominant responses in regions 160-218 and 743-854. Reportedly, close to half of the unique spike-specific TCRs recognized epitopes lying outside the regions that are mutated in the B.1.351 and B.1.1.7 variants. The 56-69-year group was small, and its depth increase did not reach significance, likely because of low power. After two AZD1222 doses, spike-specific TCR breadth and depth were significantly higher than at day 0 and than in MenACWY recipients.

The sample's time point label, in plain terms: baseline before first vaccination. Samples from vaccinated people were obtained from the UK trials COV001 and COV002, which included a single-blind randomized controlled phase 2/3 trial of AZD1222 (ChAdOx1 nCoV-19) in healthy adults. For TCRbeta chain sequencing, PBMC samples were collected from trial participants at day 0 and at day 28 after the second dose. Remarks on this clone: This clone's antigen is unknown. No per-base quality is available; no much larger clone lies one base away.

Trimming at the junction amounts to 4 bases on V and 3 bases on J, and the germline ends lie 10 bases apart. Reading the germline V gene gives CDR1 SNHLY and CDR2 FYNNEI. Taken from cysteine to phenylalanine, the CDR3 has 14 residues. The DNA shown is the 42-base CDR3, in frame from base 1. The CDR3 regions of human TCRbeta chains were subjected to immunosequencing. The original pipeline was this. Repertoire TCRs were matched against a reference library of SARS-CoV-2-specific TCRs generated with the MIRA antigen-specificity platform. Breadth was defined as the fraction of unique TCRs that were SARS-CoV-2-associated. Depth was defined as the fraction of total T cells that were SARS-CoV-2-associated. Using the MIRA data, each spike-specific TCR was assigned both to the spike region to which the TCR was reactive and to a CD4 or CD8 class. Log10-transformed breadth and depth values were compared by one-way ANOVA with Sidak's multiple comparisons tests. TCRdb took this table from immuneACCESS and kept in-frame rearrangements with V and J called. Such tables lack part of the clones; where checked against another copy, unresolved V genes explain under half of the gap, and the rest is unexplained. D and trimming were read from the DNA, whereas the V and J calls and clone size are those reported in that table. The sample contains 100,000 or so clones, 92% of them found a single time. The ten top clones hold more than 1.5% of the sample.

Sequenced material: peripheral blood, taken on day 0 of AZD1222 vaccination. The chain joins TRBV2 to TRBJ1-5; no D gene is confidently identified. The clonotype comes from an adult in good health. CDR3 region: CASSVRALNQPQHF. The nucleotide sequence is TGTGCCAGCAGTGTCCGGGCACTCAATCAGCCCCAGCATTTT. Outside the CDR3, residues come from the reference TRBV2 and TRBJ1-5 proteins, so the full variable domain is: EPEVTQTPSHQVTQMGQEVILRCVPISNHLYFYWYRQILGQKVEFLVSFYNNEISEKSEIFDDQFSVERPDGSNFTLKIRSTKLEDSAMYFCASSVRALNQPQHFGDGTRLSIL.